This is a list of T cell receptor beta chains from one sample in a study of memory CD4+ T cells and cytomegalovirus serostatus. TCRdb's copy holds only in-frame clones and misses some; the assay was immunoSEQ multiplex PCR. The sample consists of about 73,000 clones, roughly 78% of them appearing once. Sequenced: memory CD4+ T cells from blood. All receptors derive from an adult in good health and CMV-seropositive. The CDR3 runs from the conserved cysteine through the conserved F or W. Each record gives: CDR3 protein, CDR3 DNA, D gene, J gene, clone size, V gene. A D gene is named only where the DNA matches it firmly. The size entry is marked missing in some rows and otherwise reads once, few, many or a size class.

CDR3: CASSATRDQGRVSTDTQYF
DNA: TGTGCCAGCAGCGCTACCCGGGACCAGGGGCGGGTTAGCACAGATACGCAGTATTTT
D: NA
J: TRBJ2-3
size: NA
V: TRBV11-2

CDR3: CASRDQTGELFF
DNA: TGTGCCAGCAGGGATCAAACCGGGGAGCTGTTTTTT
D: NA
J: TRBJ2-2
size: NA
V: TRBV6-6

CDR3: CASSLRTGEGTEAFF
DNA: TGCGCCAGCAGCTTGAGGACAGGGGAAGGCACTGAAGCTTTCTTT
D: TRBD1
J: TRBJ1-1
size: NA
V: TRBV5-1

CDR3: CASSFAAGGLETQYF
DNA: TGCGCCAGCAGCTTTGCAGCGGGGGGCCTCGAGACCCAGTACTTC
D: TRBD2
J: TRBJ2-5
size: NA
V: TRBV5-1

CDR3: CASSSNAADTQYF
DNA: TGTGCCAGCAGCTCGAATGCGGCAGATACGCAGTATTTT
D: NA
J: TRBJ2-3
size: NA
V: TRBV7-2

CDR3: CASSPGPTLAYGYTF
DNA: TGCGCCAGCAGCCCGGGACCCACCCTGGCCTATGGCTACACCTTC
D: NA
J: TRBJ1-2
size: NA
V: TRBV23-1

CDR3: CASSLVPGKNGYTF
DNA: TGTGCCAGCAGCTTAGTGCCAGGAAAAAATGGCTACACCTTC
D: NA
J: TRBJ1-2
size: NA
V: TRBV7-7

CDR3: CASSYSIGYTF
DNA: TGTGCCAGCAGTTACTCGATTGGCTACACCTTC
D: NA
J: TRBJ1-2
size: NA
V: TRBV6-6

CDR3: CASRTGTEYEQYF
DNA: TGTGCCAGCAGAACCGGGACAGAATACGAGCAGTACTTC
D: TRBD1
J: TRBJ2-7
size: once
V: TRBV6-1

CDR3: CASKTDNEEKLFF
DNA: TGTGCCAGTAAGACCGATAATGAAGAAAAACTGTTTTTT
D: NA
J: TRBJ1-4
size: NA
V: TRBV19

CDR3: CASSLRTGTYGYTF
DNA: TGTGCCAGCAGTTTACGGACAGGGACCTATGGCTACACCTTC
D: TRBD1
J: TRBJ1-2
size: once
V: TRBV27

CDR3: CASSLPSSGGASYNEQFF
DNA: TGTGCCAGCAGCTTACCGTCTAGCGGGGGGGCCTCCTACAATGAGCAGTTCTTC
D: TRBD2
J: TRBJ2-1
size: NA
V: TRBV7-2

CDR3: CASTPGLADHTDTQYF
DNA: TGTGCCAGCACTCCGGGACTAGCGGATCACACAGATACGCAGTATTTT
D: TRBD2
J: TRBJ2-3
size: NA
V: TRBV11-3

CDR3: CASSEEAGITEAFF
DNA: TGTGCCAGCAGTGAAGAGGCAGGGATCACTGAAGCTTTCTTT
D: NA
J: TRBJ1-1
size: NA
V: TRBV6-1

CDR3: CASSFGLGIQETQYF
DNA: TGTGCCAGCAGCTTTGGACTAGGCATCCAAGAGACCCAGTACTTC
D: TRBD2
J: TRBJ2-5
size: NA
V: TRBV4-2

CDR3: CAWSVQGGYGYTF
DNA: TGTGCCTGGAGTGTACAGGGAGGCTATGGCTACACCTTC
D: NA
J: TRBJ1-2
size: few
V: TRBV30

CDR3: CASSFSGTGGDEKLFF
DNA: TGCGCCAGCAGCTTTTCGGGGACAGGGGGGGATGAAAAACTGTTTTTT
D: TRBD1
J: TRBJ1-4
size: few
V: TRBV5-1

CDR3: CASSSDSGTDTQYF
DNA: TGTGCCAGCTCGAGTGATAGCGGGACAGATACGCAGTATTTT
D: TRBD2
J: TRBJ2-3
size: NA
V: TRBV18

CDR3: CASSLVQGRNEQYF
DNA: TGTGCCAGCAGCTTGGTGCAGGGACGCAACGAGCAGTACTTC
D: NA
J: TRBJ2-7
size: NA
V: TRBV5-6

CDR3: CASGLNRMTETQYF
DNA: TGTGCTAGTGGTTTAAACAGGATGACGGAGACCCAGTACTTC
D: NA
J: TRBJ2-5
size: NA
V: TRBV12-5

CDR3: CATSRPPGKTQYF
DNA: TGTGCCACCAGCAGGCCCCCCGGGAAGACCCAGTACTTC
D: NA
J: TRBJ2-5
size: few
V: TRBV15

CDR3: CAWRNNYGYTF
DNA: TGTGCCTGGAGAAATAACTATGGCTACACCTTC
D: NA
J: TRBJ1-2
size: NA
V: TRBV30

CDR3: CASRASGYEQYF
DNA: TGTGCCAGCAGGGCTAGCGGCTACGAGCAGTACTTC
D: TRBD2
J: TRBJ2-7
size: NA
V: TRBV7-2

CDR3: CASSRTSVVSWEQYF
DNA: TGCGCCAGCAGCCGGACTAGCGTCGTCTCTTGGGAGCAGTACTTC
D: TRBD2
J: TRBJ2-7
size: NA
V: TRBV5-1

CDR3: CASSPQGASKFTQYF
DNA: TGTGCCAGCAGCCCTCAGGGAGCTTCGAAGTTTACGCAGTATTTT
D: NA
J: TRBJ2-3
size: NA
V: TRBV7-2

CDR3: CASSPRGTGSGNTGELFF
DNA: TGTGCCAGCAGCCCGAGGGGAACAGGGTCCGGGAACACCGGGGAGCTGTTTTTT
D: NA
J: TRBJ2-2
size: NA
V: TRBV7-9

CDR3: CASSLLTSTSGSGEQFF
DNA: TGTGCCAGCAGCTTATTAACTTCGACTAGCGGGAGTGGTGAGCAGTTCTTC
D: TRBD2
J: TRBJ2-1
size: NA
V: TRBV11-2

CDR3: CATSDRGINQPQHF
DNA: TGTGCCACCTCAGACAGGGGGATCAATCAGCCCCAGCATTTT
D: TRBD1
J: TRBJ1-5
size: NA
V: TRBV15

CDR3: CASSLSGNTEAFF
DNA: TGTGCCAGCAGCTTAAGCGGGAACACTGAAGCTTTCTTT
D: NA
J: TRBJ1-1
size: NA
V: TRBV7-2

CDR3: CASSDNPLDGYTF
DNA: TGTGCCAGCAGCGATAATCCACTCGATGGCTACACCTTC
D: NA
J: TRBJ1-2
size: NA
V: TRBV6-5